These 2 T cell receptor beta chains were sequenced from one sample in a study of blood T cell repertoires in COVID-19. Assay: immunoSEQ multiplex PCR; the TCRdb copy retains only in-frame clones and omits some. Of roughly 50,000 clones listed, approximately 91% were seen once; the top ten hold around 7%. Sample: peripheral blood. The receptors were sampled from a woman aged 55-75 years with active or convalescent COVID-19.

V gene TRBV9 combines with J gene TRBJ1-5; 9 nucleotides agree with TRBD1. V trimming: 4 bases; J trimming: 4 bases; junction bases outside the gene matches: 6. The CDR3 consists of 15 residues. Germline V gene lookup returns CDR1 SGDLS and CDR2 YYNGEE. CDR3 DNA: TGTGCCAGCAGCTACTCCGGGACAGGGAATCAGCCCCAGCATTTT. Amino acids: CASSYSGTGNQPQHF.

V and J are TRBV9 and TRBJ2-3, with 8 bases lining up with TRBD1. The V segment lost 3 bases and the J segment 5 bases; nucleotides outside the gene matches: 11. In germline, CDR1 is SGDLS, CDR2 YYNGEE. The CDR3 consists of 16 residues. The chain's CDR3 is CASSGTGGQVGDTQYF. The CDR3 DNA reads as TGTGCCAGCAGCGGAACAGGGGGGCAGGTGGGAGATACGCAGTATTTT.